Below, 18 T cell receptor beta chains from the same sample are listed, as sequenced in a study of T-cell memory formation after mild COVID-19. TCRdb re-derived calls from the 5' RACE reads in MiXCR, one entry per CDR3 protein. Among hundreds of thousands of distinct CDR3 sequences, 15% to 20% were seen once, and the ten largest hold about 12%. Input material: PBMCs or a T cell subset sorted from them (not recorded which). These receptors were obtained from an adult woman who had mild COVID-19 (a few samples of this study predate the infection). Cell type and time point are not known.

This clonotype was recorded at least ten times. The chain has TRBV24-1 and TRBJ2-2; D gene ambiguous. In germline, CDR1 is KGHDR, CDR2 SFDVKD. Trimming took 4 bases from V and 3 from J, leaving 8 bases between them. The CDR3 loop spans 14 amino acids. The DNA for the CDR3 is TGTGCCACCAGTGAACCTATTGACACCGGGGAGCTGTTTTTT. This gives the protein CATSEPIDTGELFF.

Note on this clonotype: The junction does not match germline at one end; this may be a read error. The chain combines TRBV5-4 with TRBJ2-2, with 7 bases that match TRBD2. CDR1 is SGHNT and CDR2 is YYREEE in the germline V gene (reference sequence). This CDR3 is built from 12 residues. CDR3 nucleotide sequence: TGTGCCAGCAGCTTGGCGGCGGGGGATCTGTTTTTT. This translates into CASSLAAGDLFF.

This chain links TRBV19 with TRBJ1-1; D uncertain. V was clipped by 1 base and J by 0 bases, with 9 bases between them. Germline V CDR1 and CDR2: LNHDA, SQIVND (reference sequence). CDR3 size: 15 residues. The CDR3 spells CASSIGSYLNTEAFF. As DNA, the CDR3 is TGTGCCAGTAGTATAGGGAGCTATCTGAACACTGAAGCTTTCTTT.

The rearrangement links TRBV7-2 to TRBJ1-5; D might be TRBD1 (6 bases). Trimming took 4 bases from V and 0 from J, leaving 10 bases between them. Per germline, CDR1 SGHTA and CDR2 FQGNSA. CDR3 length equals 15 residues. The CDR3 spells CASSSRGSSNQPQHF. In DNA, the CDR3 is TGTGCCAGCAGCTCCAGGGGTAGTAGCAATCAGCCCCAGCATTTT.

This clonotype was detected a few times. Here the CDR3 reads CASSLSSGVNTEAFF. The DNA for the CDR3 is TGTGCCAGCAGCTTGTCGTCAGGGGTGAACACTGAAGCTTTCTTT. The V gene is TRBV5-5, the J gene TRBJ1-1; tentatively, D is TRBD1 (6 bases). Deletions cut 1 base from V and 0 bases from J, with 10 bases between. The CDR3 sequence is 15 residues long. The germline V gene encodes CDR1 SGHKS and CDR2 YYEKEE (reference sequence).

The chain links TRBV27 to TRBJ1-2; 9 nucleotides match TRBD1. J lost 6 bases, V lost 6 bases, and 11 bases had no gene match. The CDR3 length is 15 residues. Germline V lookup: CDR1 MNHEY, CDR2 SMNVEV (reference sequence). The CDR3 DNA follows: TGTGCCAGCAGATCCCCCGGGACAGGGAATAATGGCTACACCTTC. Amino acid sequence: CASRSPGTGNNGYTF.

This clonotype was observed a few times. The V call is TRBV4-2, the J call TRBJ2-2; TRBD2 matches at 13 bases. This CDR3 contains 17 residues. Looked up from germline, CDR1 is LGHNA and CDR2 is YNFKEQ. V lost 2 bases to trimming and J lost 4 bases; unmatched junction nucleotides: 4. The CDR3 DNA follows: TGTGCCAGCAGCCAACAATGGACTAGCGGGGGCACCGGGGAGCTGTTTTTT. Its protein is CASSQQWTSGGTGELFF.

This clonotype was detected many times. The gene calls are TRBV18 and TRBJ1-2; TRBD1 matches 9 bases. CDR1 is KGHSH and CDR2 is LQKENI in the germline V gene. V gave up 3 bases and J gave up 5 bases; unmatched junction bases: 1. This CDR3 contains 13 residues. This chain's CDR3 is CASSPGTGYGYTF. For the CDR3, the DNA is TGTGCCAGCTCACCTGGGACAGGGTATGGCTACACCTTC.

The chain is built from TRBV29-1 and TRBJ2-5; 8 bases line up with TRBD1. CDR1 SQVTM and CDR2 ANQGSEA come from the germline V gene. Trimming removed 3 bases from V and 5 bases from J; junction bases left unmatched: 5. This CDR3 spans 13 amino acids. The CDR3 DNA follows: TGCAGCGTTGACAGGGGGCAGTTGGAGACCCAGTACTTC. Its translation: CSVDRGQLETQYF.

This clonotype was counted between two and nine times. The rearrangement joins TRBV7-9 to TRBJ2-7; TRBD1 might be the D (5 bases). Trimming took 2 bases from V and 6 from J, leaving 14 bases between them. CDR1 is SEHNR, CDR2 FQNEAQ, per germline (reference sequence). The CDR3 sequence is 14 residues long. Here the CDR3 reads CASSLTVSTGEQYF. Written as DNA, the CDR3 is TGTGCCAGCAGCTTAACGGTCTCAACAGGCGAGCAGTACTTC.

The chain is built from TRBV18 and TRBJ2-6, with D possibly being TRBD2 (6 bases). The CDR3 runs 16 residues. The V gene lost 5 bases and the J gene lost 0 bases, with 11 bases spanning the gap. Per the germline V gene, CDR1 is KGHSH and CDR2 is LQKENI. In nucleotides, the CDR3 is TGTGCCAGCTCATCCTCCGGGAGCTCTGGGGCCAACGTCCTGACTTTC. Its protein is CASSSSGSSGANVLTF.

This clonotype appeared a few times. This chain joins TRBV3-1 and TRBJ2-3; TRBD1 matches at 7 bases. Trimming cost V 3 bases and J 0 bases; bases outside gene matches: 9. Germline-derived CDR1 and CDR2 are LGHDT and YNNKEL (reference sequence). This CDR3 is built from 17 residues. The CDR3 DNA sequence: TGTGCCAGCAGCCACGGGACAGCCATTTCGAGCACAGATACGCAGTATTTT. Encoded protein: CASSHGTAISSTDTQYF.

This clonotype was seen only a few times. J is TRBJ2-1 and V is TRBV24-1; D is uncertain. The germline CDR1 and CDR2 sequences are KGHDR and SFDVKD. The V end was cut by 1 base, the J end by 5 bases, with 11 bases between. There are 15 residues in the CDR3. CDR3 protein: CATSDFGPTDNEQFF. The CDR3 coding sequence is TGTGCCACCAGTGATTTCGGTCCCACCGACAATGAGCAGTTCTTC.

The chain employs TRBV12-3 or TRBV12-4 and TRBJ1-1; 9 bases align to TRBD1. V was pared by 6 bases and J by 7 bases, with 15 bases of the junction left unmatched. The CDR3 has 16 residues. CDR3 sequence reads: CASSPHPTGGVLEAFF. For the CDR3, the DNA is TGTGCCAGCAGCCCTCATCCGACAGGGGGAGTTCTTGAAGCTTTCTTT.

This clonotype was observed a handful of times. V usage is TRBV6-2 or TRBV6-3 and J usage is TRBJ2-7, with 10 bases that match TRBD2. V trimming: 5 bases; J trimming: 0 bases; junction bases outside the gene matches: 4. Germline CDR1 and CDR2: MNHEY and SVGEGT. There are 15 residues in the CDR3. CDR3 nucleotides: TGTGCCAGCAGTACCACTAGCGGGGTCTCCTACGAGCAGTACTTC. It specifies CASSTTSGVSYEQYF.

This clonotype has only a few counts. The J gene is TRBJ1-2, the V gene TRBV11-2; 10 bases agree with TRBD1. Germline CDR1 is SGHAT and CDR2 is FQNNGV. The CDR3 loop spans 15 amino acids. Trimming removed 4 bases from V and 7 bases from J; junction bases left unmatched: 9. The CDR3 loop reads CASSSTDRGRGGYTF. DNA of the CDR3: TGTGCCAGCAGCTCAACTGACAGGGGGCGAGGTGGCTACACCTTC.

The gene calls are TRBV5-1 and TRBJ1-5; the D gene is possibly TRBD1 (6 bases). Germline-derived CDR1 and CDR2 are SGHRS and YFSETQ. The CDR3 has 15 amino acids. Trimming pared 4 bases from V and 3 bases from J, leaving 14 bases between. The CDR3 DNA sequence: TGCGCCAGCAGCCATTCGGGGGGGCCCAATCAGCCCCAGCATTTT. Translation gives CASSHSGGPNQPQHF.

J is TRBJ2-4 and V is TRBV21-1. TRBV21-1 is a documented pseudogene. CDR3 length equals 16 residues. The CDR3 region is CASSKERTVDKNIQYF. The CDR3 nucleotides are TGTGCCAGCAGCAAAGAACGTACAGTAGACAAAAACATTCAGTACTTC.